This T cell receptor (beta chain) was obtained from a study of tumor and adjacent non-tumor tissue in lung cancer. Findings and limits, study-wide: Shorter survival was associated with higher TCR diversity in tumors.

TCRbeta libraries were built with three rounds of nested PCR, modified from ARM-PCR. TCRdb reprocessed the multiplex PCR reads via MiXCR and lists one record per CDR3 protein. The sample consists of under 150,000 distinct CDR3 sequences, 55% to 75% of them appearing once. To note about this clonotype: Its antigen is undetermined. One junction end disagrees with the germline gene, perhaps due to a read error.

The CDR3 consists of 14 residues. Germline lookup yields CDR1 SQVTM and CDR2 ANQGSEA. The template was RNA from unsorted bulk tissue. Chemotherapy-naive patients with new lung cancer underwent thoracic surgery in China, August–November 2014. The clonotype originates from a young man with non-small cell lung cancer. This rearrangement joins TRBV29-1 to TRBJ2-1; TRBD2 agrees at 12 bases. The sequenced material came from lung tumor tissue. The DNA for the CDR3 is TGCAGCGTTGCTAGCGGGAGGGGGAGACTTGAGCAGTCCTTC. Its protein is CSVASGRGRLEQSF.